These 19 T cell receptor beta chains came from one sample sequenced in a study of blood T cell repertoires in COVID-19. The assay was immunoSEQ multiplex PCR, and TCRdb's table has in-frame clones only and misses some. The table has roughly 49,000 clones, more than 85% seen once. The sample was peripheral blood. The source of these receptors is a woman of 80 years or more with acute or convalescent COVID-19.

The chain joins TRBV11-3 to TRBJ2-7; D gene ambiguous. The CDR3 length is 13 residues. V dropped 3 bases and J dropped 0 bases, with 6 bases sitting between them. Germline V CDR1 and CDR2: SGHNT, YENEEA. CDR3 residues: CASSFSHSYEQYF. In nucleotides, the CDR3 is TGTGCCAGCAGCTTCTCACACTCCTACGAGCAGTACTTC.

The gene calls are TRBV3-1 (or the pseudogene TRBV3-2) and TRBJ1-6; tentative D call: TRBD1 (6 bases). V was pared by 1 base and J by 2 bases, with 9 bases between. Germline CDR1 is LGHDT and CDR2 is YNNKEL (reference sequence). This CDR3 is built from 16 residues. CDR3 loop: CASSQAGHAYNSPLHF. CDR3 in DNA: TGTGCCAGCAGCCAAGCGGGACACGCCTATAATTCACCCCTCCACTTT.

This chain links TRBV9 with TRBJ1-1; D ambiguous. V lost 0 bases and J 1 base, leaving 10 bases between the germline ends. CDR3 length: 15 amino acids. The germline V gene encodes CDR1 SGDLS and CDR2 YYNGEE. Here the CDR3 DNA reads TGTGCCAGCAGCGTAGATGTCGGTAAGAACACTGAAGCTTTCTTT. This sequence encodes CASSVDVGKNTEAFF.

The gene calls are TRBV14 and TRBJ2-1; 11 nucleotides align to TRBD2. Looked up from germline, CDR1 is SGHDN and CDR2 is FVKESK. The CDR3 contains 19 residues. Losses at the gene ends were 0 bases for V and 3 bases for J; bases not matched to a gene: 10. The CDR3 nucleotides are TGTGCCAGCAGCCAAGATTTTTTAGCGGGAGGGCGGTACTACAATGAGCAGTTCTTC. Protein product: CASSQDFLAGGRYYNEQFF.

The CDR3 DNA follows: TGTGCCAGCAGAACCGGAGGGGGCAACAATCAGCCCCAGCATTTT. This sequence encodes CASRTGGGNNQPQHF. The chain has TRBV6-5 and TRBJ1-5; 7 bases line up with TRBD1. The V gene's germline CDR1 is MNHEY and CDR2 SVGAGI. CDR3 length: 15 residues. Losses at the gene ends were 6 bases for V and 3 bases for J; bases not matched to a gene: 8.

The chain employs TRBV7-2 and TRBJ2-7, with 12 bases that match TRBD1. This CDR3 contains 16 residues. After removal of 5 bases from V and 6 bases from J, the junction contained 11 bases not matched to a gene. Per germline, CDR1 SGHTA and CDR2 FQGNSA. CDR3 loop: CASSLNTGTGGGEQYF. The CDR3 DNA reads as TGTGCCAGCAGCCTAAACACCGGGACAGGGGGCGGCGAGCAGTACTTC.

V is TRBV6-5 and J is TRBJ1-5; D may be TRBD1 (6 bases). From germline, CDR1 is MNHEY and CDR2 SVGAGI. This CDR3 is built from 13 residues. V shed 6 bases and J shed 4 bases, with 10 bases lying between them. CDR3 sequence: CASSGQYNQPQHF. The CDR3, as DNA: TGTGCCAGCAGCGGACAGTATAATCAGCCCCAGCATTTT.

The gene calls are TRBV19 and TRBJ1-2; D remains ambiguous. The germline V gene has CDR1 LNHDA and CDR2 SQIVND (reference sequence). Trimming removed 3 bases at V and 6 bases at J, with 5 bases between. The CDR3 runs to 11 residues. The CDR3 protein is CASSIYDGYTF. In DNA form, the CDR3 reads TGTGCCAGTAGTATTTATGATGGCTACACCTTC.

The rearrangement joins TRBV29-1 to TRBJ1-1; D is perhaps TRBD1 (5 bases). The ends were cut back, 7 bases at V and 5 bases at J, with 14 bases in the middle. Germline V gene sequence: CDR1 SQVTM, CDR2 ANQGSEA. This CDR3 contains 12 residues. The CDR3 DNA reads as TGCAGCGGGATGGACATGAGGACTGAAGCTTTCTTT. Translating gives CSGMDMRTEAFF.

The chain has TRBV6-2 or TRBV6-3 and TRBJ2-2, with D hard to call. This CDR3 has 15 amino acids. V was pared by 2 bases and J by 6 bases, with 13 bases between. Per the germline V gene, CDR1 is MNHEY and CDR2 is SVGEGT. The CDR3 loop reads CASSYSLEFAGELFF. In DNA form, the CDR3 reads TGTGCCAGCAGTTACAGTCTAGAGTTCGCCGGGGAGCTGTTTTTT.

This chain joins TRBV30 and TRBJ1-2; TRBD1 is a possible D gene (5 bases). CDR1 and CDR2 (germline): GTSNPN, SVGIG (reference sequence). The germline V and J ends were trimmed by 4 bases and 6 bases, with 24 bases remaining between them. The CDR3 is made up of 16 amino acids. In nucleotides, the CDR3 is TGTGCCTGGACTAGACAGCTTTGGAGTATCGGTCATGGCTACACCTTC. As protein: CAWTRQLWSIGHGYTF.

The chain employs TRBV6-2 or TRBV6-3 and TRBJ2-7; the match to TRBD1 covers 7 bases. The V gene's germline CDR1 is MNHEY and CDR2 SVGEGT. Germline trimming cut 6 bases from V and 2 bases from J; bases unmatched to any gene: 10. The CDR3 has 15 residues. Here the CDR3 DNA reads TGTGCCAGCAGCCGATCCAGGACAGGAGCCTACGAGCAGTACTTC. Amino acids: CASSRSRTGAYEQYF.

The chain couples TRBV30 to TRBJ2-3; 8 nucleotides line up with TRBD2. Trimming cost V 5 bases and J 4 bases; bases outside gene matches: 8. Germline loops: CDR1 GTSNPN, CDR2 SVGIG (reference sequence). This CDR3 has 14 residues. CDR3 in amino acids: CAWGAGVSADTQYF. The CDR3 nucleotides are TGTGCCTGGGGAGCGGGAGTCTCCGCAGATACGCAGTATTTT.

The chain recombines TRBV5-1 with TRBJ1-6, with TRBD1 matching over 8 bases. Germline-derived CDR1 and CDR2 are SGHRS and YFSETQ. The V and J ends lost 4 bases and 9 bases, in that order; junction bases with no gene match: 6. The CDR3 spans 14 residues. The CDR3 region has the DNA TGCGCCAGCAGCCCCGGACAGGGTTTTTCACCCCTCCACTTT. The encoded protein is CASSPGQGFSPLHF.

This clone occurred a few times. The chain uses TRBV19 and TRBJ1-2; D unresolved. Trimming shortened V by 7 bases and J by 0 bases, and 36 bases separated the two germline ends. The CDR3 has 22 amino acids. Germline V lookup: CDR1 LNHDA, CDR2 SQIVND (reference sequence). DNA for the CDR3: TGTGCCAGTAATTTAAGATTGGATCTTACTAGGGTGGGTGGAAAGACTAACTATGGCTACACCTTC. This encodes CASNLRLDLTRVGGKTNYGYTF.

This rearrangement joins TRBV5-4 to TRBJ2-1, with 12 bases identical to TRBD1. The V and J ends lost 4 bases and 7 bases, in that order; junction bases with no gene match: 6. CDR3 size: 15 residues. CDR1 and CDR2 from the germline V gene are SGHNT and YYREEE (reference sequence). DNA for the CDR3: TGTGCCAGCAGCCGCCGGGACAGGGGGCGAAATGAGCAGTTCTTC. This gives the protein CASSRRDRGRNEQFF.

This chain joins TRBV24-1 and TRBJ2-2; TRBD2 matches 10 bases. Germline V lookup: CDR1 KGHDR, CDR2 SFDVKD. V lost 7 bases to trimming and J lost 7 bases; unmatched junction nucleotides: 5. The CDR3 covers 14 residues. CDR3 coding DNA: TGTGCCACCAGAGCGGGAGGGCCCGACGGGGAGCTGTTTTTT. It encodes CATRAGGPDGELFF.

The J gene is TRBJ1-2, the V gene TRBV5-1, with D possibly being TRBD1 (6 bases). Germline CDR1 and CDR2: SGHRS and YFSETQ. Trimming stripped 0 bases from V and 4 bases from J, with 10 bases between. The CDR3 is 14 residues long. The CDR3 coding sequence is TGCGCCAGCAGCTTGGGGACAGCCTTCTATGGCTACACCTTC. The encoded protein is CASSLGTAFYGYTF.

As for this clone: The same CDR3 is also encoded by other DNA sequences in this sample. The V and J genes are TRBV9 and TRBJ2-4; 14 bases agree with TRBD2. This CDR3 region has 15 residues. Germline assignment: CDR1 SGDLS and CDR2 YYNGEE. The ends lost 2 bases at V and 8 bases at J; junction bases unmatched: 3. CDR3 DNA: TGTGCCAGCAGCGTGGGACTAGCGGGAGTGGACATTCAGTACTTC. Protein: CASSVGLAGVDIQYF.